This record concerns one T cell receptor beta chain sequence. Its antigen remains unidentified. Germline lookup yields CDR1 SGHVS and CDR2 FQNEAQ. The CDR3 length is 16 residues. Trimming cost V 1 base and J 1 base, with 13 bases left between them. TCRdb redid the calling of the 5' RACE reads with MiXCR, one entry per CDR3 protein. The data show about 350,000 distinct CDR3 sequences, approximately 14% seen once. These data are taken from a study of T-cell memory formation after mild COVID-19. Overall study: Clustering of TCRs was largely donor specific.

Study-level points and caveats: Among CD4+ contracting clones, most were CM and EM, and CD8+ ones EMRA. Contracting clones from day 15 to 85 showed balanced CD4/CD8; later expanders favored CD4+.

The clonotype comes from a man younger than 35 who had mild COVID-19 (a few samples of this study predate the infection). Cell type and time point are not known. This chain connects TRBV7-8 to TRBJ2-5, with D possibly TRBD2 on 6 matching bases. The sequenced material came from PBMCs or a T cell subset sorted from them (not recorded which). The CDR3 sequence: CASSLVGGAFQETQYF. CDR3 DNA: TGTGCCAGCAGCTTAGTCGGCGGGGCCTTCCAAGAGACCCAGTACTTC.